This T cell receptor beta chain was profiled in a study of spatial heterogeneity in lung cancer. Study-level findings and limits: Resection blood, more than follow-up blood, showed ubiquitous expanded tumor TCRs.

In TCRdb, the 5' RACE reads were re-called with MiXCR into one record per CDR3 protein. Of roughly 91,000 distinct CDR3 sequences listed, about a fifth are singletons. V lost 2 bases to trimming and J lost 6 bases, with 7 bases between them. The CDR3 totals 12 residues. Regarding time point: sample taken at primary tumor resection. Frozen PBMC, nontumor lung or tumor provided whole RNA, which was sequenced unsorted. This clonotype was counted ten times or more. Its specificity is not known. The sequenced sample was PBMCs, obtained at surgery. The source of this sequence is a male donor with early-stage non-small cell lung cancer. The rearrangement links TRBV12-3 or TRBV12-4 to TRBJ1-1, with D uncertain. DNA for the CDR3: TGTGCCAGCAGTTTAAGGCGGTCTGAAGCTTTCTTT. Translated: CASSLRRSEAFF.